Below, 6 T cell receptor beta chains from the same sample are listed, as sequenced in a study of naive and memory T cell subsets. An equimolar mix of two oligonucleotides served as the beta constant-region primer for TRBC1 and TRBC2. MiXCR, applied by TCRdb to the UMI-ligation and nested PCR reads, yields one record per CDR3 protein. The table includes 130,000 to 150,000 distinct CDR3 sequences, 17% detected once. Sequenced input: naive CD4+ T cells from blood. All receptors come from a human donor in good health.

The chain recombines TRBV4-3 with TRBJ2-5; 11 bases fit TRBD1. The CDR3 is 16 residues long. From germline, CDR1 is LGHNA and CDR2 YSLEER. V gave up 4 bases and J gave up 6 bases; unmatched junction bases: 10. The CDR3 is CASSRGGQGASKTQYF. In DNA, the CDR3 is TGCGCCAGCAGCCGGGGTGGACAGGGGGCTTCAAAGACCCAGTACTTC.

A note on this clonotype: One end of the junction fails to match germline, which may point to a read error. J is TRBJ2-7 and V is TRBV6-2 or TRBV6-3, with 7 bases aligning to TRBD1. The CDR3 totals 12 residues. Germline CDR1 MNHEY, CDR2 SVGEGT. The CDR3 bases are TGTACCAGCAGTTACTCAGGGGGCGAGCAGTACTTC. Residues: CTSSYSGGEQYF.

This clonotype was seen at least ten times. The V and J genes are TRBV5-4 and TRBJ2-3, with unresolved D. The germline V gene has CDR1 SGHNT and CDR2 YYREEE (reference sequence). Trimming stripped 7 bases from V and 1 base from J, with 10 bases between. The CDR3 is 13 residues long. CDR3 nucleotides: TGTGCCAGCCGCCCCCAGCGCACAGATACGCAGTATTTT. Its protein is CASRPQRTDTQYF.

The chain employs TRBV28 and TRBJ2-7; weak D call: TRBD1 (5 bases). This CDR3 has 14 amino acids. V was trimmed by 1 base and J by 12 bases, leaving 19 bases between them. CDR1 and CDR2 (germline): MDHEN, SYDVKM. In DNA, the CDR3 is TGTGCCAGCAGTTTATCAACAGGCACGAATGGTGTGTACTTC. Protein: CASSLSTGTNGVYF.

The chain is built from TRBV20-1 and TRBJ2-1; TRBD2 might be the D (6 bases). V was clipped by 1 base and J by 9 bases, with 28 bases between them. CDR3 size: 18 residues. Germline loops: CDR1 DFQATT, CDR2 SNEGSKA (reference sequence). The DNA of the CDR3 is TGCAGTGCTAGAGGTCCCAGCCCCGTATGGGGGGAGTTTGGTGAGCAGTTCTTC. It codes for CSARGPSPVWGEFGEQFF.

The chain employs TRBV7-2 and TRBJ2-2; D not certain. Germline V gene data show CDR1 as SGHTA and CDR2 as FQGNSA. Trimming cost V 3 bases and J 4 bases, with 12 bases left between them. This CDR3 is built from 15 residues. The CDR3 spells CASSLIRTVTGELFF. In DNA, the CDR3 is TGTGCCAGCAGCTTGATCCGGACGGTCACCGGGGAGCTGTTTTTT. Based on the CDR3 plus reference TRBV7-2 and TRBJ2-2, the full variable domain is GAGVSQSPSNKVTEKGKDVELRCDPISGHTALYWYRQSLGQGLEFLIYFQGNSAPDKSGLPSDRFSAERTGGSVSTLTIQRTQQEDSAVYLCASSLIRTVTGELFFGEGSRLTVL.